These 10 T cell receptor beta chains share one sample of origin, sequenced in a study of Ad26.COV2.S vaccination and SARS-CoV-2 variants. The repertoire was sequenced with immunoSEQ multiplex PCR; TCRdb's copy has only in-frame clones and lacks some. The sample has under 550,000 clones; 90% are singletons. Treatment specified: roughly 18 received Ad26.COV2.S at low or high dose, single or two shots; about 5 received placebo; per-sample allocation not given. Sampling took place 63 days after the first vaccine or placebo injection. The sequencing used peripheral blood, collected in a trial of Ad26.COV2.S vaccine versus placebo. Receptors originate from a person between 18 and 65 years old who received the Ad26.COV2.S COVID-19 vaccine or a placebo.

The CDR3 here is CASRGQGRVQPQHF. For the CDR3, the DNA is TGTGCCAGCAGGGGACAGGGAAGGGTTCAGCCCCAGCATTTT. V usage is TRBV28 and J usage is TRBJ1-5, with 9 bases fitting TRBD1. CDR1 and CDR2 (germline): MDHEN, SYDVKM. The length of the CDR3 is 14 residues. V dropped 6 bases and J dropped 6; count of bases not matched to a gene: 6.

J is TRBJ1-2 and V is TRBV28; no clear D. V lost 5 bases and J 2 bases, leaving 12 bases between the germline ends. The CDR3 sequence is 14 residues long. Germline CDR1 and CDR2: MDHEN and SYDVKM. Written as DNA, the CDR3 is TGTGCCAGCAGTCCCACGACGGTAAACTATGGCTACACCTTC. This gives the protein CASSPTTVNYGYTF.

The chain recombines TRBV24-1 with TRBJ1-4; no clear D. The CDR3 sequence is 16 residues long. Per germline, CDR1 KGHDR and CDR2 SFDVKD. V shed 1 base and J shed 9 bases, with 17 bases lying between them. The CDR3 here is CATSDLMGWRLQKLFF. The CDR3 coding sequence is TGTGCCACCAGTGATTTAATGGGATGGAGGCTACAAAAACTGTTTTTT.

The gene calls are TRBV28 and TRBJ2-7; 9 bases line up with TRBD1. Germline V gives CDR1 MDHEN, CDR2 SYDVKM. The length of the CDR3 is 14 residues. Germline trimming cut 8 bases from V and 4 bases from J; bases unmatched to any gene: 9. The CDR3 sequence: CASGTGGAYYEQYF. CDR3 DNA: TGTGCCAGCGGTACAGGGGGCGCATATTACGAGCAGTACTTC.

The chain is built from TRBV6-5 and TRBJ2-1, with D possibly matching TRBD2 (5 bases). CDR1 is MNHEY and CDR2 is SVGAGI in the germline V gene. The V end was cut by 6 bases, the J end by 3 bases, with 9 bases between. The CDR3 is made up of 13 amino acids. CDR3 DNA sequence: TGTGCCAGCAGCCGGACTGGCTACAATGAGCAGTTCTTC. It codes for CASSRTGYNEQFF.

The chain couples TRBV7-9 to TRBJ1-2; D unclear. The germline V gene encodes CDR1 SEHNR and CDR2 FQNEAQ (reference sequence). This CDR3 is 13 amino acids long. V was cut by 2 bases and J by 1 base, with 5 bases left in between. Written as DNA, the CDR3 is TGTGCCAGCAGCTTAAGGAGTAACTATGGCTACACCTTC. Translated, it gives CASSLRSNYGYTF. Supplemented by reference TRBV7-9 and TRBJ1-2, the full variable domain reads DTGVSQNPRHKITKRGQNVTFRCDPISEHNRLYWYRQTLGQGPEFLTYFQNEAQLEKSRLLSDRFSAERPKGSFSTLEIQRTEQGDSAMYLCASSLRSNYGYTFGSGTRLTVV.

This clone turned up a few times. The V gene is TRBV12-3 or TRBV12-4, the J gene TRBJ1-2; the match to TRBD1 covers 8 bases. The CDR3 has 13 amino acids. V was clipped by 7 bases and J by 6 bases; unmatched bases: 7. The CDR3 nucleotides read TGTGCCAGCATTCCACAGGGGGGGCATGGCTACACCTTC. Protein: CASIPQGGHGYTF.

The chain has TRBV4-3 and TRBJ2-2; maybe TRBD1 (6 bases). The V gene's germline CDR1 is LGHNA and CDR2 YSLEER. The CDR3 is 16 amino acids. Trimming cost V 1 base and J 1 base, with 10 bases left between them. CDR3 nucleotide sequence: TGCGCCAGCAGCCAAGGAACAGGGATGAACACCGGGGAGCTGTTTTTT. It translates to CASSQGTGMNTGELFF.

This clone was recorded only once. This rearrangement joins TRBV5-6 to TRBJ2-1, with 9 bases fitting TRBD2. From germline, CDR1 is SGHDT and CDR2 YYEEEE. The CDR3 sequence is 14 residues long. V trimming: 2 bases; J trimming: 7 bases; junction bases outside the gene matches: 4. CDR3 sequence: CASSFSGSWNEQFF. The CDR3 DNA is TGTGCCAGCAGCTTTAGCGGGAGTTGGAATGAGCAGTTCTTC.

This chain connects TRBV5-1 to TRBJ2-2; D gene uncertain. The CDR3 loop spans 15 amino acids. Trimming stripped 0 bases from V and 7 bases from J, with 13 bases between. From germline, CDR1 is SGHRS and CDR2 YFSETQ. The CDR3 region has the DNA TGCGCCAGCAGCTTGGATCCGGTTGGTGGCGGGGAGCTGTTTTTT. Translation: CASSLDPVGGGELFF. The complete variable domain, with remaining parts taken from reference TRBV5-1 and TRBJ2-2, reads KAGVTQTPRYLIKTRGQQVTLSCSPISGHRSVSWYQQTPGQGLQFLFEYFSETQRNKGNFPGRFSGRQFSNSRSEMNVSTLELGDSALYLCASSLDPVGGGELFFGEGSRLTVL.